Here is one TCR beta chain with its context. The target of this receptor is not known. One base away there is no much larger clone; base qualities are not given. The same CDR3 also results from other DNA sequences found in this sample. TCRbeta CDR3 regions were amplified from genomic DNA by means of the immunoSEQ Assay, a bias-controlled multiplex PCR. Per the authors' processing: Within the assay, amplification of reference gene primers was used to estimate how many nucleated cells each sample contained. Sequence reads were collapsed and filtered to measure the absolute abundance of every unique TCRbeta CDR3 rearrangement. For each sample, productive Simpson clonality was calculated as the square root of Simpson's diversity index across productive rearrangements. This immuneACCESS table, as held by TCRdb, lists in-frame sequences with V and J called but not all clones. Of the missing ones, under half trace to an unresolved V gene in checked studies; the others have no known cause. For V, J and clone size, that table is used; D and trimming come from the DNA. The sample data list about 480,000 clones, and about 89% of these were observed just once. The top ten clones comprise roughly 4.3% of the sample.

V loses 2 bases, J loses 6 bases, and the germline ends lie 12 bases apart. The CDR3 numbers 14 residues from cysteine through phenylalanine. The retained sequence is limited to the CDR3, 42 bases, with the frame set at the first base. The germline V gene encodes CDR1 SEHNR and CDR2 FQNEAQ (reference sequence). The data were taken from a study of blood T cell repertoires in COVID-19 (dated by TCRdb to the early 2020s). Regarding the study in general: Collaborator samples came from the United States, Italy and Spain and covered acute and convalescent phases of COVID-19. Where HLA class I and class II types were available, the types were taken from metadata supplied by the sample provider, not from assay-based typing. Deeply sampled blood TCRbeta repertoires from subjects exposed to, actively infected with, or recovered from COVID-19 were included in the dataset. A de-identified subject ID, COVID-19 status, age in years and sex were almost always included in the sample metadata. The repertoires were made available in a free public database intended to serve as a resource for research on the immune response to SARS-CoV-2. The material from the prospective study consisted of cDNA or gDNA derived from T cells, B-cell-depleted T cells, or PBMCs. Samples came from the ongoing ImmuneRACE study (first 160 participants) plus 1,254 subjects from 6 global collaborators. General study outcomes and caveats: The quantity of clinical and demographic metadata differed by source and by participant and was supplied without curation.

Whole blood was collected in K2EDTA tubes by collaborating institutions according to the institutions' own protocols. Collaborator samples were shipped for TCRbeta analysis as frozen whole blood, isolated PBMCs, or DNA extracted from either sample type. The sequenced sample consisted of peripheral blood. The sequence came from a woman aged 25 to 45 with acute or convalescent COVID-19. The V and J genes are TRBV7-9 and TRBJ2-3; TRBD1 is a possible D gene, resting on 7 matching bases. The CDR3 in this case is CASSLRRGRDTQYF. The sequenced DNA: TGTGCCAGCAGCTTAAGGAGGGGGCGGGATACGCAGTATTTT.